The 9 T cell receptor beta chains in this list originate from one sample, sequenced in a study of blood T cell repertoires in COVID-19. The protocol was immunoSEQ multiplex PCR, while the TCRdb copy is restricted to in-frame clones and leaves out a portion. The sample contains 200,000 to 250,000 clones, around 84% of which appear only once. The sample comprised PBMCs or T cells enriched from blood (not recorded which). All receptors come from a woman aged 40 to 50 with acute COVID-19.

The chain carries TRBV9 and TRBJ2-2, with 10 positions matching TRBD2. The J segment lost 1 base and the V segment lost 3 bases, leaving 6 bases of the junction unmatched. The CDR3 is made up of 17 amino acids. Per the germline V gene, CDR1 is SGDLS and CDR2 is YYNGEE. CDR3 sequence (DNA): TGTGCCAGCAGCGCTCCCGGACTAGCGGTGAACACCGGGGAGCTGTTTTTT. Translation: CASSAPGLAVNTGELFF.

The genes are TRBV5-4 and TRBJ2-7, with 9 bases fitting TRBD1. The CDR3 loop spans 15 amino acids. Trimming took 0 bases from V and 3 from J; bases not matched to a gene: 4. CDR1 and CDR2 from the germline V gene are SGHNT and YYREEE (reference sequence). CDR3 amino acids: CASSLVGQGSYEQYF. CDR3 nucleotides: TGTGCCAGCAGCTTGGTGGGACAGGGAAGCTACGAGCAGTACTTC.

This clone appeared a single time. The chain uses TRBV28 and TRBJ1-1, with 8 nucleotides matching TRBD1. This CDR3 spans 15 amino acids. The V gene end was trimmed by 5 bases and the J gene end by 1 base; junction bases not matched to a gene: 6. The V gene's germline CDR1 is MDHEN and CDR2 SYDVKM. Here the CDR3 DNA reads TGTGCCAGCAGTCCGGCCGGGACAGGGAACACTGAAGCTTTCTTT. It codes for CASSPAGTGNTEAFF.

The rearrangement joins TRBV19 to TRBJ1-2; D is unclear. The CDR3 contains 14 residues. From germline, CDR1 is LNHDA and CDR2 SQIVND (reference sequence). V shed 0 bases and J shed 4 bases, with 9 bases lying between them. The CDR3 DNA reads TGTGCCAGTAGTATAGACAGCGACGGCTATGGCTACACCTTC. It is translated as CASSIDSDGYGYTF.

Note on this clone: One junction end disagrees with the germline gene, perhaps due to a read error. This chain links TRBV6-4 with TRBJ1-6, with D uncertain. There are 8 residues in the CDR3. Germline V gene data show CDR1 as MRHNA and CDR2 as SNTAGT. This CDR3 reads CASRVQSF. In DNA, the CDR3 is TGTGCCAGCAGGGTCCAGTCTTTT.

This rearrangement joins TRBV15 to TRBJ2-5; the D is unclear. This CDR3 region has 15 residues. V lost 4 bases and J 4 bases, leaving 16 bases between the germline ends. Germline V lookup: CDR1 LNHNV, CDR2 YYDKDF (reference sequence). The CDR3 DNA reads TGTGCCACCAGCATGACTCCCGCGAACTTAGAGACCCAGTACTTC. This sequence encodes CATSMTPANLETQYF. Filled out from reference TRBV15 and TRBJ2-5, the complete variable domain reads DAMVIQNPRYQVTQFGKPVTLSCSQTLNHNVMYWYQQKSSQAPKLLFHYYDKDFNNEADTPDNFQSRRPNTSFCFLDIRSPGLGDTAMYLCATSMTPANLETQYFGPGTRLLVL.

V and J are TRBV11-2 and TRBJ2-7, with TRBD2 as a possible D gene (6 bases). The germline V gene encodes CDR1 SGHAT and CDR2 FQNNGV. The CDR3 has 14 amino acids. V lost 3 bases to trimming and J lost 0 bases, with 9 bases between them. The DNA of the CDR3 is TGTGCCAGCAGCTTGGAGCGGGTCTCCTACGAGCAGTACTTC. This sequence encodes CASSLERVSYEQYF. The whole variable domain, filled in from reference TRBV11-2 and TRBJ2-7, reads EAGVAQSPRYKIIEKRQSVAFWCNPISGHATLYWYQQILGQGPKLLIQFQNNGVVDDSQLPKDRFSAERLKGVDSTLKIQPAKLEDSAVYLCASSLERVSYEQYFGPGTRLTVT.

The chain carries TRBV7-2 and TRBJ1-2; 8 positions match TRBD1. With V trimmed by 2 bases and J by 4 bases, 9 bases remained unmatched. The CDR3 runs 16 residues. Germline CDR1 reads SGHTA; CDR2 reads FQGNSA. CDR3 sequence reads: CASSLFRGRIGYGYTF. The DNA of the CDR3 is TGTGCCAGCAGCTTATTCAGGGGGCGGATCGGCTATGGCTACACCTTC.

J is TRBJ1-3 and V is TRBV28; possibly TRBD1 for D (6 bases). This CDR3 comprises 15 residues. The V and J ends lost 3 bases and 4 bases respectively, with 13 bases between them. Per the germline V gene, CDR1 is MDHEN and CDR2 is SYDVKM. In DNA, the CDR3 is TGTGCCAGCAGTTTGGGGGACATAATGGGAAACACCATATATTTT. This translates into CASSLGDIMGNTIYF.